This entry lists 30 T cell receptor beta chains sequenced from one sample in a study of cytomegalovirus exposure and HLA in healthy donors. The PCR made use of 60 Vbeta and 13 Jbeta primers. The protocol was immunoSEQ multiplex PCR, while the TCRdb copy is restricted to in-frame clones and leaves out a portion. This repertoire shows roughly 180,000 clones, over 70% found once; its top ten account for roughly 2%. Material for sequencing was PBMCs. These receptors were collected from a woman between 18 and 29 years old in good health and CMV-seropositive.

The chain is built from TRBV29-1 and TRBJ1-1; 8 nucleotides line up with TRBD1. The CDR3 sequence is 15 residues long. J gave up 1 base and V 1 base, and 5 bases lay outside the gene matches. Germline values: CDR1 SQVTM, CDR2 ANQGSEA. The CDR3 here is CSVEVDREANTEAFF. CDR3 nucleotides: TGCAGCGTTGAAGTGGACAGGGAGGCGAACACTGAAGCTTTCTTT.

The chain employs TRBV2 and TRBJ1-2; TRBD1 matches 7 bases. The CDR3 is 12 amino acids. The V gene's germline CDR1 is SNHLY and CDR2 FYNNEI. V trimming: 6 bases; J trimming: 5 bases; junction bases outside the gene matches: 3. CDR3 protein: CASRRTGYGYTF. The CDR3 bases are TGTGCCAGCAGGAGGACAGGTTATGGCTACACCTTC.

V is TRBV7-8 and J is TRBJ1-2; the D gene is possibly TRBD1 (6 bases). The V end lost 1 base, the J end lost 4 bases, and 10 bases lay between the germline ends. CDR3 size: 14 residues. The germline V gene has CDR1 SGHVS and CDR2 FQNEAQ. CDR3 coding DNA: TGTGCCAGCAGCTTAGGGGGGCAGGCCTATGGCTACACCTTC. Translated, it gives CASSLGGQAYGYTF.

The DNA for the CDR3 is TGTGCCAGCAGCCCGAGGACAGGGCCCACCGGGGAGCTGTTTTTT. Its translation is CASSPRTGPTGELFF. V and J are TRBV7-9 and TRBJ2-2; 8 nucleotides match TRBD1. CDR1 is SEHNR, CDR2 FQNEAQ, per germline (reference sequence). Trimming removed 5 bases from V and 4 bases from J; junction bases left unmatched: 6. The CDR3 contains 15 residues.

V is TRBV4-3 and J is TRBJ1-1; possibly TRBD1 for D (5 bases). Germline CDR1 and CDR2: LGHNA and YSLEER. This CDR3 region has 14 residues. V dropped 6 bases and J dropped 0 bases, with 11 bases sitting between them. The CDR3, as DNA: TGCGCCAGCAGTCCGGACAAGCTGAACACTGAAGCTTTCTTT. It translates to CASSPDKLNTEAFF.

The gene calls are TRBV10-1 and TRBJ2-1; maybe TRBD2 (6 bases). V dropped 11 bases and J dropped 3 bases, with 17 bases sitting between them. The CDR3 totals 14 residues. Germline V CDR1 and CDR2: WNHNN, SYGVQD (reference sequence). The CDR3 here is CAARGTGDYNEQFF. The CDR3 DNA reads TGCGCCGCCCGGGGGACGGGGGACTACAATGAGCAGTTCTTC.

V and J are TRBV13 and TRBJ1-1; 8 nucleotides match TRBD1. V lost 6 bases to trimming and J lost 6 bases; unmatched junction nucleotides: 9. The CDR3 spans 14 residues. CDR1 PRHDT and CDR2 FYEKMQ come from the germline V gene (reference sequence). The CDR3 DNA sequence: TGTGCCAGCAGTTTACCTTCAGGGGGCTCTGAAGCTTTCTTT. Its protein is CASSLPSGGSEAFF.

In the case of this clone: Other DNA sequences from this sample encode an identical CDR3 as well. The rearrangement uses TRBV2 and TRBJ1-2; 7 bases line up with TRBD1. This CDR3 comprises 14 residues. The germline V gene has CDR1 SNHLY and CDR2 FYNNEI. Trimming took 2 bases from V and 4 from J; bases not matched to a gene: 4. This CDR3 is CASSETGVAYGYTF. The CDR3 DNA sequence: TGTGCCAGCAGTGAAACAGGGGTGGCCTATGGCTACACCTTC.

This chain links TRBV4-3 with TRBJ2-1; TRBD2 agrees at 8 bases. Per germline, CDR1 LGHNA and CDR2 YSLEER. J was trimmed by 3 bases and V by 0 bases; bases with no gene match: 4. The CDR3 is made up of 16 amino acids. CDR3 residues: CASSQERGAIYNEQFF. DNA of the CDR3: TGCGCCAGCAGCCAAGAGCGGGGGGCAATCTACAATGAGCAGTTCTTC.

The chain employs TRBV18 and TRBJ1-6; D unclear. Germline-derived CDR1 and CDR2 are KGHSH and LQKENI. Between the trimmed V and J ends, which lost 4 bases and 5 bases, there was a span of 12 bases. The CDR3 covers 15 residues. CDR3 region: CASSLSTRDNSPLHF. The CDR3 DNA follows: TGTGCCAGCTCACTGTCGACTCGGGATAATTCACCCCTCCACTTT.

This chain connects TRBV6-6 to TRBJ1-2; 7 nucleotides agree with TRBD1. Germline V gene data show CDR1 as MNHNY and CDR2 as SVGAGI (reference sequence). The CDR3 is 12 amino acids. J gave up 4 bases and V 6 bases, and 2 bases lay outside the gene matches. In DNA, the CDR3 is TGTGCCAGCAGGACAGGGAGCTATGGCTACACCTTC. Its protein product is CASRTGSYGYTF.

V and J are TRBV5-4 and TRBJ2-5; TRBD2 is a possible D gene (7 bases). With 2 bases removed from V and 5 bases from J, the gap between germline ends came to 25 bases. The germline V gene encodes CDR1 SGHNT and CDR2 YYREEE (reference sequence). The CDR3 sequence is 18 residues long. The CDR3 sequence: CASSFGGGHLITEETQYF. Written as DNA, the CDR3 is TGTGCCAGCAGCTTTGGGGGGGGACACCTCATTACTGAGGAGACCCAGTACTTC.

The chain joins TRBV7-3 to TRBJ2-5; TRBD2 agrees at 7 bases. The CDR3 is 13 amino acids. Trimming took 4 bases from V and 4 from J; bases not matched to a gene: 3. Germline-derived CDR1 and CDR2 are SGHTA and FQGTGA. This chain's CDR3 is CASSSREGETQYF. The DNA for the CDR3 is TGTGCCAGCAGCTCTAGGGAGGGAGAGACCCAGTACTTC.

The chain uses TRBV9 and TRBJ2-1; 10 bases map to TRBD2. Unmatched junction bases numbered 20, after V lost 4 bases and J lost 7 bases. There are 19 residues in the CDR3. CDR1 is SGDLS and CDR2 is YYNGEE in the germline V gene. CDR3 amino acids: CASSLIGSSGGPFLNEQFF. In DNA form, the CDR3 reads TGTGCCAGCAGCCTGATCGGGAGTAGCGGGGGGCCATTTTTAAATGAGCAGTTCTTC.

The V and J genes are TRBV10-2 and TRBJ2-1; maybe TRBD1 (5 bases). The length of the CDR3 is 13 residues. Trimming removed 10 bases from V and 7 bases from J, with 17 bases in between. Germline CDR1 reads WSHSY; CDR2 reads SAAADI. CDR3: CATSGKGSNEQFF. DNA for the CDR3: TGCGCCACCTCAGGGAAGGGCTCAAATGAGCAGTTCTTC.

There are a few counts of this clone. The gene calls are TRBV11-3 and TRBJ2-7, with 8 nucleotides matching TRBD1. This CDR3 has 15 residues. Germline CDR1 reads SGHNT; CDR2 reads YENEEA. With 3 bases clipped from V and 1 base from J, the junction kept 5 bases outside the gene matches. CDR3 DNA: TGTGCCAGCAGCTTGGGACAGGACCATTCCTACGAGCAGTACGTC. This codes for CASSLGQDHSYEQYV.

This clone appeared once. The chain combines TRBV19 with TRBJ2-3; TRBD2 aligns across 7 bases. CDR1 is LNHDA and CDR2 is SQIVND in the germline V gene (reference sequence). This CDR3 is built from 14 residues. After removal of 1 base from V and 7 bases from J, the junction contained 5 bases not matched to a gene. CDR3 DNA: TGTGCCAGTAGTATAGCGGGGGGACGGAATACGCAGTATTTT. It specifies CASSIAGGRNTQYF.

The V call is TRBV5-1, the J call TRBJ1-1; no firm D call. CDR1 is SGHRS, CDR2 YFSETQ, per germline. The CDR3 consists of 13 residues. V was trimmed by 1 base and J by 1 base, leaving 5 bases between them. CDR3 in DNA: TGCGCCAGCAGCTTGTTCTCGAACACTGAAGCTTTCTTT. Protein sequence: CASSLFSNTEAFF.

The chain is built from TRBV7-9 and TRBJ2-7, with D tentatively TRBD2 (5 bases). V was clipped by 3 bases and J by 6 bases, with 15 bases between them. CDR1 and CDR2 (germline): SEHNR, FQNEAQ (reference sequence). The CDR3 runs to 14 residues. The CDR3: CASSFGGPLGEQYV. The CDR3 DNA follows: TGTGCCAGCAGCTTCGGAGGCCCTCTTGGCGAGCAGTACGTC.

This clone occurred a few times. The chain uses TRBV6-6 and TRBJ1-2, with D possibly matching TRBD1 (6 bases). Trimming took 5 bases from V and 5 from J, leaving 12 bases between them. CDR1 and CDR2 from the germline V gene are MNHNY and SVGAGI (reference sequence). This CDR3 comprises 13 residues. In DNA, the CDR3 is TGTGCCAGCAGTCCGGACAGAGCTTATGGCTACACCTTC. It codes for CASSPDRAYGYTF.

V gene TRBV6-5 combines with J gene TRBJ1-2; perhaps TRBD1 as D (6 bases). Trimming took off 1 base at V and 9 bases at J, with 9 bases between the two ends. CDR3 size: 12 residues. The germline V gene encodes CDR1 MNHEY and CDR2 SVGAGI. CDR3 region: CASSYYGDSYTF. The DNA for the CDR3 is TGTGCCAGCAGTTACTACGGGGACAGCTACACCTTC.

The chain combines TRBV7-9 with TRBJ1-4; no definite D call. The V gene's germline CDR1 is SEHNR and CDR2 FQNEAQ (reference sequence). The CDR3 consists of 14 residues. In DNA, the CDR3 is TGTTCCACTTTAGGACGGGATCGGGGTGAAAAACTGTTTTTT. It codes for CSTLGRDRGEKLFF. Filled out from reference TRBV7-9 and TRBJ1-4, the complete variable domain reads DTGVSQNPRHKITKRGQNVTFRCDPISEHNRLYWYRQTLGQGPEFLTYFQNEAQLEKSRLLSDRFSAERPKGSFSTLEIQRTEQGDSAMYLCSTLGRDRGEKLFFGSGTQLSVL.

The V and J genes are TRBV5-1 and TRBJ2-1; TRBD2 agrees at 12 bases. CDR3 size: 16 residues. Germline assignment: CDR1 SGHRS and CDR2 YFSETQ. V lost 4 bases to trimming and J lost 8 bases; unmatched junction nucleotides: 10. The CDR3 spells CASSPRGLAGSYEQFF. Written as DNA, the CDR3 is TGCGCCAGCAGCCCCCGAGGACTAGCGGGGTCTTATGAGCAGTTCTTC.

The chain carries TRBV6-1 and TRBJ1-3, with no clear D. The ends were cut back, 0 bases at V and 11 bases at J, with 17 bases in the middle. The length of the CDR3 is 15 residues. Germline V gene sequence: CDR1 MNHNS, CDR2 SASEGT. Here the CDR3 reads CASSEARAPGMAIYF. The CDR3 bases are TGTGCCAGCAGTGAAGCGCGTGCACCGGGAATGGCCATATATTTT.

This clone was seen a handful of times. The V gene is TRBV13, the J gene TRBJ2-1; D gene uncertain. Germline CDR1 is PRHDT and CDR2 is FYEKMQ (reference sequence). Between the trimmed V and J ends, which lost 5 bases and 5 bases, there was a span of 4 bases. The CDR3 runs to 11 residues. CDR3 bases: TGTGCCAGCAGCCTACACAATGAGCAGTTCTTC. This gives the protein CASSLHNEQFF.

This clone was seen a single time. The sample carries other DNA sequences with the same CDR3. The CDR3 here is CASSLIGGAGNYGYTF. The CDR3 DNA follows: TGTGCCAGCAGCTTAATTGGGGGCGCAGGGAACTATGGCTACACCTTC. The chain employs TRBV11-2 and TRBJ1-2, with a weak D call TRBD1 (6 bases). This CDR3 region has 16 residues. With 2 bases removed from V and 2 bases from J, the gap between germline ends came to 15 bases. Germline assignment: CDR1 SGHAT and CDR2 FQNNGV.

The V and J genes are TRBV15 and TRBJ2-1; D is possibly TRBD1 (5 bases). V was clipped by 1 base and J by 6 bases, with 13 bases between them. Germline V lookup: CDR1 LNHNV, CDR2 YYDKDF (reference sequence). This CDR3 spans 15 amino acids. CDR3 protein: CATSRARDSSNEQFF. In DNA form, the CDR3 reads TGTGCCACCAGCAGAGCCAGGGATAGCAGCAATGAGCAGTTCTTC.

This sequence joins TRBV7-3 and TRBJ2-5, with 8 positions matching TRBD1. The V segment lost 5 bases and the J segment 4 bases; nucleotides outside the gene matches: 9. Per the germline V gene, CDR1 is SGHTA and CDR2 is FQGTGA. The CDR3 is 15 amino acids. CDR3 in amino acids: CASSLGTGFGETQYF. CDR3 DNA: TGTGCCAGCAGCCTGGGGACAGGCTTTGGAGAGACCCAGTACTTC.

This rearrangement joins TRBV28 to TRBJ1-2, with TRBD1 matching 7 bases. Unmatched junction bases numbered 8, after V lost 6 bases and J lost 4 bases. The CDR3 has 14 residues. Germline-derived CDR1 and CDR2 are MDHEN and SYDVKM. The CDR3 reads CASRTPRDSYGYTF. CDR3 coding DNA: TGTGCCAGCAGAACCCCCCGGGACAGCTATGGCTACACCTTC.

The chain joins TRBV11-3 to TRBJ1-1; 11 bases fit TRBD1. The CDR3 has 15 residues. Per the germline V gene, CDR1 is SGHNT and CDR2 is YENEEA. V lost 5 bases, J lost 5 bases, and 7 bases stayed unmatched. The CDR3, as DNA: TGTGCCAGCAGCAGATGGGGACAGGGGGGAACTGAAGCTTTCTTT. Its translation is CASSRWGQGGTEAFF.